This T cell receptor beta chain stems from a study of identical twins. This clonotype was seen many times. What it binds is unknown. TCRdb reanalysed the 5' RACE reads using MiXCR and keeps one entry per CDR3 protein. This sample yields 1.5 million to 2 million distinct CDR3 sequences, of which 25% to 35% are seen a single time; under 0.35% belongs to the top ten. Study findings and constraints: Excess low generation probability was seen in twin-shared out-of-frame alpha sequences.

Germline V CDR1 and CDR2: MDHEN, SYDVKM. V was pared by 3 bases and J by 2 bases, with 12 bases between. This CDR3 has 15 amino acids. This sequence was found in a newborn girl in good health. Source material: cord blood. The J gene is TRBJ2-3, the V gene TRBV28; D possibly corresponds to TRBD2 (5 bases). The CDR3 reads CASSLTASSTDTQYF. In DNA form, the CDR3 reads TGTGCCAGCAGTTTGACCGCTAGCTCCACAGATACGCAGTATTTT. Filled out from reference TRBV28 and TRBJ2-3, the complete variable domain reads DVKVTQSSRYLVKRTGEKVFLECVQDMDHENMFWYRQDPGLGLRLIYFSYDVKMKEKGDIPEGYSVSREKKERFSLILESASTNQTSMYLCASSLTASSTDTQYFGPGTRLTVL.